A selection of T cell receptor beta chains follows, all from one sample in a study of beta chain features in type 1 diabetes. TCRdb's table, derived via immunoSEQ multiplex PCR, lists solely in-frame clones and lacks some. The sample has a few hundred thousand clones; over 8.5% are singletons. Sample: central memory CD4+ T cells from blood. Every receptor here comes from a man in his thirties or forties with type 1 diabetes. Both conserved end residues are part of each CDR3. The order of the fields is V gene, J gene, D gene, clone size, CDR3 protein, CDR3 DNA. A D gene is named only where the DNA matches it firmly. Size values are once, few and many counts, or a class for expanded clones, and some rows have none.

>TRBV6-1|TRBJ2-7|-|few
CASSTGTRPPVEQYF
TGTGCCAGCAGTACCGGGACACGACCGCCCGTGGAGCAGTACTTC
>TRBV7-9|TRBJ2-5|TRBD2|-
CASSPGTSGSMETQYF
TGTGCCAGCAGCCCGGGGACTAGCGGGAGTATGGAGACCCAGTACTTC
>TRBV14|TRBJ1-2|-|few
CASSRLFTSPGNYGYTF
TGTGCCAGCAGCCGTCTATTCACCAGCCCGGGAAACTATGGCTACACCTTC
>TRBV5-1|TRBJ2-3|-|many
CASSPAGLSTDTQYF
TGCGCCAGCAGCCCCGCCGGACTGAGCACAGATACGCAGTATTTT
>TRBV5-4|TRBJ1-5|TRBD1|few
CASSPVSTGTGYSNQPQHF
TGTGCCAGCAGCCCCGTTTCCACCGGGACAGGGTATAGCAATCAGCCCCAGCATTTT
>TRBV7-3|TRBJ2-7|TRBD1|-
CASSTGTGSYEQYF
TGTGCCAGCAGCACCGGGACAGGGTCATACGAGCAGTACTTC
>TRBV6-5|TRBJ2-1|TRBD2|few
CASSSLAGASYNEQFF
TGTGCCAGCAGTTCCCTCGCGGGAGCATCCTACAATGAGCAGTTCTTC
>TRBV21-1|TRBJ2-1|-|few
CASSNKIRVAYDEQFF
TGTGCCAGCAGCAACAAGATTAGAGTAGCTTACGATGAGCAGTTCTTC
>TRBV7-9|TRBJ2-7|-|once
CASSLGGTYPYF
TGTGCCAGCAGCTTAGGCGGGACATATCCGTACTTC
>TRBV27|TRBJ2-7|-|-
CASSLYSPSGSYEQYF
TGTGCCAGCAGTTTATATTCCCCTAGTGGTTCCTACGAGCAGTACTTC
>TRBV30|TRBJ1-2|-|-
CASKPGNYGYTF
TGTGCCTCAAAGCCGGGAAACTATGGCTACACCTTC
>TRBV7-8|TRBJ2-3|-|-
CASSLVNRLGDTQYF
TGTGCCAGCAGCTTAGTTAACAGGTTAGGAGATACGCAGTATTTT
>TRBV11-2|TRBJ2-4|-|few
CASSLVGLIGSNIQYF
TGTGCCAGCAGCTTAGTAGGACTCATTGGTAGTAACATTCAGTACTTC
>TRBV19|TRBJ2-7|-|-
CASSVLDSYEQYF
TGTGCCAGTAGTGTGCTGGACTCCTACGAGCAGTACTTC
>TRBV10-3|TRBJ2-3|TRBD2|few
CAISRLAGSTDTQYF
TGTGCCATCAGTCGGTTAGCGGGAAGTACAGATACGCAGTATTTT
>TRBV5-4|TRBJ2-2|-|-
CASRHPSVEGGELFF
TGTGCCAGCAGACATCCGTCCGTGGAAGGCGGGGAGCTGTTTTTT